This entry concerns a single T cell receptor beta chain. A junction end diverges from the germline sequence, so it may reflect a read error. These data originate in a study of blood T cell repertoires in COVID-19. Study-level information: The origin of the acute and convalescent COVID-19 samples was the United States, Italy and Spain. T cells, B-cell-depleted T cells, or PBMCs supplied cDNA or gDNA.

The CDR3 runs to 13 residues. Source study methods: Estimation of nucleated cell counts relied on the amplification of reference gene primers. The assay was immunoSEQ multiplex PCR, and TCRdb's table has in-frame clones only and misses some. The DNA was the basis for D and trimming; V, J and clone size are from that table. The profile shows about 210,000 clones, roughly nine tenths of them singletons. The genes are TRBV12-3 or TRBV12-4 and TRBJ2-6; D not resolved. The sequencing sample was made of peripheral blood. The receptor was isolated from a man between 65 and 85 years old with acute or convalescent COVID-19. The CDR3 here is CATRRPGANVLTF. The CDR3 bases are TGTGCCACCCGGCGGCCTGGAGCCAACGTCCTGACTTTC.